This TCR beta chain was identified in a study of CD8 T cells in ankylosing spondylitis. This clonotype occurred many times. What it binds is not known. Unmatched junction bases numbered 4, after V lost 0 bases and J lost 0 bases. Germline V gene data show CDR1 as LGHNA and CDR2 as YSLEER. The CDR3 runs to 17 residues. Libraries of TCR beta came from quantitative 5'-RACE with molecular barcodes. TCRdb called the 5' RACE reads again in MiXCR, with one record for every CDR3 protein. The table records some 130,000 distinct CDR3 sequences, around 7.9% of them present only once. Study results and caveats: Disease-associated clones were reportedly significantly overrepresented in matched ankylosing spondylitis synovial fluid.

The sequenced sample consisted of blood, either unsorted or a sorted T cell fraction (not recorded which). The TCR sequence derives from a female donor with ankylosing spondylitis or in good health (not recorded which). This rearrangement joins TRBV4-3 to TRBJ1-3; 8 positions match TRBD1. CDR3 loop: CASSQDRTGHSGNTIYF. The CDR3 region has the DNA TGCGCCAGCAGCCAAGACAGGACAGGGCACTCTGGAAACACCATATATTTT.